These T cell receptor beta chains were read from a single sample in a study of graft-versus-host responses after intestinal transplantation. Sequencing was performed with immunoSEQ multiplex PCR; in TCRdb, only in-frame clones are kept and a portion is missing. This table holds some 18,000 clones, approximately 40% found once. The sequencing here drew on alloreactive CD4+ T cells from a mixed lymphocyte reaction culture, taken before intestinal transplant. The receptors originated from a human patient who received an intestinal transplant. Each CDR3 is given with its conserved first and last residue. D genes are given only for firm matches. Some rows have no size entry. The others give once, few or many, or a class for an expanded clone.

TRBD1 | TRBJ1-5 | . | TRBV5-1 | CASSWDREWQSNQPQHF | TGCGCCAGCAGCTGGGACAGGGAGTGGCAGAGCAATCAGCCCCAGCATTTT
. | TRBJ2-5 | . | TRBV30 | CAWSVTGTQYF | TGTGCCTGGAGTGTAACCGGGACCCAGTACTTC
. | TRBJ1-3 | . | TRBV10-1 | CASRDSGNTIYF | TGCGCCAGCAGAGACTCTGGAAACACCATATATTTT
. | TRBJ1-5 | . | TRBV19 | CASSIGTQRNQPQHF | TGTGCCAGTAGTATAGGTACTCAACGGAATCAGCCCCAGCATTTT
TRBD2 | TRBJ2-5 | . | TRBV9 | CASSVGVAGGPRETQYF | TGTGCCAGCAGCGTAGGGGTAGCGGGGGGGCCTAGGGAGACCCAGTACTTC
. | TRBJ1-3 | few | TRBV11-3 | CASSPGGVSTRNTIYF | TGTGCCAGCAGCCCGGGAGGGGTTTCAACCCGAAACACCATATATTTT
TRBD1 | TRBJ2-7 | . | TRBV5-4 | CASSLGQGAYEQYF | TGTGCCAGCAGCTTGGGACAGGGGGCCTACGAGCAGTACTTC
TRBD1 | TRBJ1-6 | . | TRBV5-1 | CASSSYRGDNSPLHF | TGCGCCAGCAGCTCCTACAGGGGGGATAATTCACCCCTCCACTTT
TRBD1 | TRBJ2-4 | . | TRBV28 | CASSPGGRGIQYF | TGTGCCAGCAGCCCAGGGGGCCGGGGGATTCAGTACTTC
. | TRBJ1-2 | . | TRBV6-5 | CASSYSIGYYDGYTF | TGTGCCAGCAGTTACTCGATAGGCTATTACGATGGCTACACCTTC
. | TRBJ1-2 | . | TRBV5-6 | CASSLGPTSGYGYTF | TGTGCCAGCAGCTTGGGACCCACCTCTGGATATGGCTACACCTTC
TRBD1 | TRBJ1-4 | few | TRBV5-5 | CASSFRGWEEKLFF | TGTGCCAGCAGCTTCAGGGGGTGGGAAGAAAAACTGTTTTTT
TRBD1 | TRBJ2-7 | medium-sized | TRBV7-9 | CASSPRDSMLEQYF | TGTGCCAGCAGCCCCCGGGACAGCATGTTAGAGCAGTACTTC